This TCR beta chain was found in a study of blood T cell repertoires in COVID-19. Study information: COVID-19 samples, acute and convalescent, were from the United States, Italy and Spain. In each case, the material was cDNA or gDNA derived from T cells, B-cell-depleted T cells, or PBMCs.

CDR1 and CDR2 (germline): MNHEY, SVGAGI. The CDR3 runs 15 residues. Losses at the gene ends were 2 bases for V and 4 bases for J; bases not matched to a gene: 7. As handled by the study authors: It was from reference gene primer amplification that nucleated cell counts were estimated. The assay was immunoSEQ multiplex PCR, and TCRdb's table has in-frame clones only and misses some. That table gives V, J and clone size, and the DNA gave D and trimming. This table has tens of thousands of clones, about four fifths appearing once. The TCR originated in a man aged 50 or older with acute or convalescent COVID-19. This chain connects TRBV6-5 to TRBJ1-2; 7 positions agree with TRBD1. The sequencing sample was made of peripheral blood. The CDR3 bases are TGTGCCAGCAGTTACGGGCAGGGGGTTAGCTATGGCTACACCTTC. Its translation: CASSYGQGVSYGYTF.